Described below is a single TCR beta chain sequence and its context. No cognate antigen has been identified for it. No base quality values were provided; no much bigger clone lies one nucleotide off. Trimming leaves V shorter by 8 bases and J shorter by 0 bases, with the junction holding 5 bases beyond the gene matches. Per the germline V gene, SQVTM is the CDR1 and ANQGSEA is the CDR2. From cysteine to phenylalanine, the CDR3 is 13 amino acids long. Only the CDR3 part of the read is kept: 39 bases, read in frame from the first base. The entry originates in a study of neoadjuvant anti-PD-1 for oral cavity cancer (dated by TCRdb to 2020 to 2022). Regarding the study in general: Before curative-intent surgical resection, most patients were given three to four biweekly doses of nivolumab at 3 mg/kg. Under RECIST 1.1, a patient counted as a responder if showing complete response, partial response or stable disease, and as a non-responder if showing progression. Patients who did not progress were given a fourth nivolumab dose at about day 43 and had definitive surgical resection on days 50-56. The parent correlative cohort had approximately twelve patients and a response rate of approximately 33%. General findings and caveats noted by the study authors: Higher pretreatment blood TCRbeta clonality and lower post-treatment tumor TCRbeta clonality were correlated with higher pretreatment blood Treg/Th17 ratios. Only a few patients per response group were included in the TCR analyses, and the authors called for validation in larger cohorts. After neoadjuvant nivolumab, non-responders showed significantly higher T cell clonality (Gini index) in PBMCs than responders did.

This specimen's time point label, per the study, means: before neoadjuvant nivolumab. Patients had been newly diagnosed with stage II-IVA oral cavity squamous cell carcinoma, and no prior systemic or radiation treatment had been given to the patients. Everyone in the cohort had locally advanced, HPV-negative oral cavity squamous cell carcinoma. Peripheral blood mononuclear cells were analyzed directly and were not maintained or expanded in culture. The samples were obtained from a longitudinal correlative study of a single-arm phase II trial testing neoadjuvant nivolumab in oral cavity squamous cell carcinoma. Genomic DNA-based TCRbeta sequencing was performed on subject-matched pre- and post-treatment PBMCs and tumors from three responders and three non-responders. Peripheral blood mononuclear cells were collected before nivolumab treatment and were collected again after treatment, at the time of surgery. The Maxwell RSC DNA from Cells kit was used to extract genomic DNA from PBMCs.

For deep sequencing, PBMC libraries mostly used around 480 ng of input genomic DNA, with six replicates for each sample. The immunoSEQ hsTCRbeta kit was used to prepare TCRbeta libraries, following the manufacturer's instructions. The completed libraries were mixed into a single pool at 3 nM, then sequenced with an Illumina NovaSeq 6000 S4 flow cell. In the authors' own workflow: The immunoSEQ Analyzer handled quality control and preprocessing of the raw data. The analysis was restricted to productive rearrangements, with each unique CDR3 amino acid sequence defining a clonotype. Using the R package tcR, the researchers computed the Gini-Simpson index as their estimate of repertoire clonality. Student's t test was used to compare Gini indices, while Pearson correlation assessed associations with tumor size change. TCRdb carries this immuneACCESS record with in-frame sequences only. Its versions omit some clonotypes, under half of them owing to an unresolved V gene in the studies checked, with the rest unexplained. From that table come the V and J calls and clone size; the DNA was used to work out D and trimming. The sample includes about 12,000 clones, with over 50% observed a single time. More than 2% of the sample is held by the ten biggest clonotypes.

The sequence came from a person between 40 and 85 years old with oral cavity squamous cell carcinoma. The material was PBMCs, obtained before nivolumab (anti-PD-1) treatment. The chain links TRBV29-1 with TRBJ2-7, with 9 middle bases fitting TRBD1. For the CDR3, the sequence is CSYRTGDSYEQYF. In nucleotides, the sequence is TGCAGCTATCGGACAGGGGACTCCTACGAGCAGTACTTC.